This T cell receptor (beta chain) emerged from a study of CXCR3-negative and CXCR3-positive naive CD8 T cells. In preparing the TRB cDNA libraries, 5' RACE with UMI labels was used. TCRdb re-called the 5' RACE reads, yielding one record per CDR3 amino acid sequence without DNA. The sample has tens of thousands of distinct CDR3 sequences; the top ten hold 0.7% to 0.95%. Study-level results: Naive CXCR3-positive cells had TRB CDR3s more hydrophobic than those of CXCR3-negative naive cells.

Points on this clonotype: What it recognizes is unknown.

The source material was naive CXCR3+ CD8+ T cells from blood. Subset described: CD45RO-CCR7+CD27+CD95- naive CD8+ T cells expressing CXCR3 (TNR3+). The receptor was isolated from a human donor in good health. Some clones in this sample may be carry-over from other donors' samples.

Here the CDR3 reads CASSLSIGLETQYF. V usage is TRBV6-2 or TRBV6-3 and J usage is TRBJ2-5. The CDR3 has 14 residues. Germline V CDR1 and CDR2: MNHEY, SVGEGT.